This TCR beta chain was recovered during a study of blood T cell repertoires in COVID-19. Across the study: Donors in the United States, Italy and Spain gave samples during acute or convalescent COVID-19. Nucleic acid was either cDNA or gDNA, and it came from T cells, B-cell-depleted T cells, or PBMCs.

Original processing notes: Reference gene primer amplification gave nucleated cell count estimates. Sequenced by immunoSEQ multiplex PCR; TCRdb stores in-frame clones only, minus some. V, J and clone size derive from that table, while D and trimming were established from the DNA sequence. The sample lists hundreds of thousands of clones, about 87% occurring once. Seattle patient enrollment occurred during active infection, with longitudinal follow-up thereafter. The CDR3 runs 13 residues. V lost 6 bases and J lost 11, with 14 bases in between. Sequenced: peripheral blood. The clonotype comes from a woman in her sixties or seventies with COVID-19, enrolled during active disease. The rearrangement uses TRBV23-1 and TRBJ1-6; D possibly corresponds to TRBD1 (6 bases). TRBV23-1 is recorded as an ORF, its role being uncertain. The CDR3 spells CASRTPQGPPLHF. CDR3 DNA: TGCGCCAGCAGGACGCCACAGGGCCCACCCCTCCACTTT.